This T cell receptor beta chain was recovered during a study of T-cell memory formation after mild COVID-19. At the level of the study: Among the donors, TCR clusters were largely specific to each donor. Points from the study as a whole: Nothing showed for sure that second-wave clones peaking on day 37 were SARS-CoV-2 specific. The appearance of some responding clones in pre-infection memory suggested that cross-reactive memory joined.

This clonotype was picked up a small number of times. The target antigen is unknown. V was trimmed by 2 bases and J by 2 bases, leaving 11 bases between them. This CDR3 has 15 amino acids. Germline values: CDR1 LGHNA, CDR2 YSLEER. cDNA libraries for TCR alpha and TCR beta, carrying sample barcodes and UMIs, came from 5'RACE with constant-segment primers. Each CDR3 protein is one row after TCRdb ran MiXCR on the 5' RACE reads. Of under 400,000 distinct CDR3 sequences listed, roughly 20% were seen once; the top ten hold roughly an eighth. The source material was PBMCs or a T cell subset sorted from them (not recorded which). This receptor was obtained from an adult woman who had mild COVID-19 (a few samples of this study predate the infection). Cell type and time point are not known. This chain joins TRBV4-3 and TRBJ2-3; D is unresolved. The CDR3 here is CASSQRSTATDTQYF. Written as DNA, the CDR3 is TGCGCCAGCAGCCAAAGGAGCACGGCCACAGATACGCAGTATTTT.